The rows below give T cell receptor beta chains drawn from one sample of a study of T cell repertoires in cytomegalovirus infection. Via MiXCR, TCRdb re-called the reads, giving one row per CDR3 protein. Of 60,000 to 75,000 distinct CDR3 sequences listed, around 21% are singletons. What these receptors recognize is not known. The sequencing input was PBMCs, sequenced either directly or after in vitro stimulation (not recorded which). All receptors come from a human donor in good health (CMV status not recorded). Some clones in this sample may be carry-over from other donors' samples. Both conserved end residues are part of each CDR3. The D gene is left open where the match is weak. Expanded clones are given a class, and other clones once, few, many or no size at all.

j_call v_call d_call clone_size cdr3_nt cdr3_aa
TRBJ2-1 TRBV19 . many TGTGCCAGTAGTAAATTGGCGGGCGTTCCCTACAATGAGCAGTTCTTC CASSKLAGVPYNEQFF
TRBJ2-7 TRBV5-6 . . TGTGCCAGCAGCTTCTACCTCGGCTCGGCCTACGAGCAGTACTTC CASSFYLGSAYEQYF
TRBJ1-6 TRBV28 . . TGTGCCAGCAGTCAACAGGGTCGATCACCCCTCCACTTT CASSQQGRSPLHF
TRBJ2-1 TRBV10-3 TRBD2 . TGTGCCATCAGTGGTGGGGGGGTCGAGCAGTTCTTC CAISGGGVEQFF
TRBJ2-7 TRBV28 . many TGTGCCAGCAGTTTGCTCGACCCGTTTGGGGGGGAGCAGTACTTC CASSLLDPFGGEQYF
TRBJ2-5 TRBV6-6 . . TGTGCCAGCGGCAGCCTCCCGGAGACCCAGTACTTC CASGSLPETQYF
TRBJ1-2 TRBV29-1 . . TGCAGCGTTGAAAAGGGGACCATCTATGGCTACACCTTC CSVEKGTIYGYTF
TRBJ2-3 TRBV6-2/TRBV6-3 . many TGTGCCAGCTCTTCGGACGGACCCACAGATACGCAGTATTTT CASSSDGPTDTQYF
TRBJ2-3 TRBV10-3 . . TGTGCCATCAGAAAGACTAGAAGCACAGATACGCAGTATTTT CAIRKTRSTDTQYF
TRBJ2-3 TRBV15 TRBD2 . TGTGCCACCAGCAGAGATAGGGGAGTAGCGGGAGGATGGAGCACAGATACGCAGTATTTT CATSRDRGVAGGWSTDTQYF
TRBJ1-1 TRBV28 TRBD1 . TGTGCCAGCAGTTTATTACGGTTGCGGACAGGGGCGAACACTGAAGCTTTCTTT CASSLLRLRTGANTEAFF
TRBJ2-1 TRBV7-8 TRBD2 . TGTGCCAGCAGGGATCAGCGGGGTTCCTACAATGAGCAGTTCTTC CASRDQRGSYNEQFF
TRBJ2-4 TRBV6-6 . few TGTGCCAGCAGTTACTCGGTACACGGGCAGGGGAGGGTAGGCAAAAACATTCAGTACTTC CASSYSVHGQGRVGKNIQYF